A single sample is the source of the 31 T cell receptor beta chains below, sequenced in a study of blood T cell repertoires in COVID-19. Measured with immunoSEQ multiplex PCR; TCRdb has only the in-frame clones, and not every one. The table shows about 180,000 clones, with 70% to 90% occurring only once. Sequencing was performed on peripheral blood. These receptors were obtained from a woman aged 45-59 years with COVID-19, enrolled during active disease.

The rearrangement joins TRBV5-1 to TRBJ2-3; 7 bases line up with TRBD2. The V and J ends lost 4 bases and 4 bases, in that order; junction bases with no gene match: 9. Germline V gene lookup returns CDR1 SGHRS and CDR2 YFSETQ. The CDR3 is 15 residues long. CDR3 loop: CASSPGGWDADTQYF. In DNA, the CDR3 is TGCGCCAGCAGCCCGGGGGGTTGGGACGCAGATACGCAGTATTTT.

V gene TRBV5-1 combines with J gene TRBJ1-4, with 8 positions matching TRBD1. CDR1 SGHRS and CDR2 YFSETQ come from the germline V gene. J was trimmed by 5 bases and V by 4 bases; bases with no gene match: 10. The CDR3 is 16 amino acids. The CDR3 reads CASSPPGTGGNEKLFF. The CDR3 DNA follows: TGCGCCAGCAGCCCCCCAGGGACAGGAGGGAATGAAAAACTGTTTTTT.

The V call is TRBV6-6, the J call TRBJ2-7; TRBD2 matches 9 bases. V was pared by 6 bases and J by 4 bases, with 13 bases of the junction left unmatched. Germline V lookup: CDR1 MNHNY, CDR2 SVGAGI (reference sequence). CDR3 length equals 16 residues. CDR3 region: CASRTRAGGPTYEQYF. The CDR3 DNA is TGTGCCAGCAGAACCCGGGCGGGGGGGCCCACTTACGAGCAGTACTTC.

The V and J genes are TRBV2 and TRBJ1-2; D call uncertain. Germline V CDR1 and CDR2: SNHLY, FYNNEI. V lost 7 bases to trimming and J lost 4 bases, with 13 bases between them. The CDR3 length is 13 residues. The CDR3 region is CASTTGEPYGYTF. CDR3 sequence (DNA): TGTGCCAGCACCACCGGGGAGCCCTATGGCTACACCTTC.

The chain has TRBV12-3 or TRBV12-4 and TRBJ1-5; no clear D. Trimming took off 5 bases at V and 6 bases at J, with 8 bases between the two ends. The CDR3 spans 12 residues. In DNA, the CDR3 is TGTGCCAGCAGTACTTACAGTCAGCCCCAGCATTTT. Amino acids: CASSTYSQPQHF.

This chain links TRBV5-4 with TRBJ1-1; 9 nucleotides match TRBD1. This CDR3 contains 13 residues. Losses at the gene ends were 8 bases for V and 2 bases for J; bases not matched to a gene: 4. Germline V gene data show CDR1 as SGHNT and CDR2 as YYREEE (reference sequence). The CDR3 loop is CASRQGGNTEAFF. CDR3 coding DNA: TGTGCCAGTAGACAGGGGGGAAACACTGAAGCTTTCTTT.

J is TRBJ1-5 and V is TRBV9; D not resolved. With 4 bases removed from V and 5 bases from J, the gap between germline ends came to 10 bases. Germline V gives CDR1 SGDLS, CDR2 YYNGEE. The CDR3 has 13 residues. CDR3 protein: CASSQSGDQPQHF. DNA of the CDR3: TGTGCCAGCAGCCAGAGCGGGGATCAGCCCCAGCATTTT.

The V call is TRBV25-1, the J call TRBJ1-2; the D gene is possibly TRBD1 (5 bases). The CDR3 runs 13 residues. The ends were cut back, 5 bases at V and 7 bases at J, with 14 bases in the middle. From germline, CDR1 is MGHDK and CDR2 SYGVNS. CDR3 DNA: TGTGCCAGCAGTCTAAGGGGTGGAACTGGCTACACCTTC. Translating gives CASSLRGGTGYTF.

The chain carries TRBV29-1 and TRBJ2-1; no clear D gene. CDR1 and CDR2 from the germline V gene are SQVTM and ANQGSEA. V lost 7 bases to trimming and J lost 7 bases, with 14 bases between them. The CDR3 runs 12 residues. The CDR3: CSARIQSNEQFF. CDR3 nucleotide sequence: TGCAGCGCCAGGATTCAATCAAATGAGCAGTTCTTC.

The V gene is TRBV3-1 (or the pseudogene TRBV3-2), the J gene TRBJ1-5; 8 bases are a match to TRBD1. Germline V CDR1 and CDR2: LGHDT, YNNKEL (reference sequence). CDR3 length equals 15 residues. The V and J ends lost 2 bases and 7 bases, in that order; junction bases with no gene match: 7. In DNA, the CDR3 is TGTGCCAGCAGCCAAACGGGACAGGTACACCAGCCCCAGCATTTT. Protein sequence: CASSQTGQVHQPQHF.

The genes are TRBV3-1 (or the pseudogene TRBV3-2) and TRBJ2-5, with D possibly being TRBD2 (6 bases). The CDR3 covers 13 residues. V lost 3 bases to trimming and J lost 4 bases, with 9 bases between them. The germline gives CDR1 LGHDT, CDR2 YNNKEL (reference sequence). CDR3 amino acids: CASSHPGGETQYF. In nucleotides, the CDR3 is TGTGCCAGCAGCCATCCCGGGGGAGAGACCCAGTACTTC.

In DNA, the CDR3 is TGCAGCGTTGAGAGGCTGGACTACAATGAGCAGTTCTTC. Translated, it gives CSVERLDYNEQFF. The genes are TRBV29-1 and TRBJ2-1; D uncertain. Germline V gene lookup returns CDR1 SQVTM and CDR2 ANQGSEA. The V end lost 3 bases, the J end lost 3 bases, and 9 bases lay between the germline ends. The CDR3 extends over 13 amino acids.

The rearrangement uses TRBV3-1 (or the pseudogene TRBV3-2) and TRBJ2-5; D remains unclear. The V gene's germline CDR1 is LGHDT and CDR2 YNNKEL (reference sequence). The CDR3 totals 12 residues. The ends were cut back, 1 base at V and 3 bases at J, with 3 bases in the middle. The CDR3 DNA sequence: TGTGCCAGCAGCCAAGCCGAAGAGACCCAGTACTTC. Translated, it gives CASSQAEETQYF.

The CDR3 reads CASSLAGSGATEAFF. The CDR3 DNA is TGTGCCAGCAGCTTAGCGGGTTCAGGGGCCACTGAAGCTTTCTTT. V is TRBV7-2 and J is TRBJ1-1, with TRBD1 as a possible D gene (6 bases). Germline V gene lookup returns CDR1 SGHTA and CDR2 FQGNSA. This CDR3 is built from 15 residues. Trimming removed 0 bases from V and 4 bases from J, with 12 bases in between.

CDR3 region: CASRDRERETQYF. The DNA of the CDR3 is TGTGCCAGCAGGGACAGGGAGAGGGAGACCCAGTACTTC. V and J are TRBV28 and TRBJ2-5; 8 bases are shared with TRBD1. Germline trimming cut 6 bases from V and 5 bases from J; bases unmatched to any gene: 5. Germline V gene sequence: CDR1 MDHEN, CDR2 SYDVKM. The CDR3 sequence is 13 residues long.

This clone was recorded once. A read error may account for a junction end that differs from germline. The rearrangement links TRBV5-1 to TRBJ1-1; D unresolved. Germline CDR1 SGHRS, CDR2 YFSETQ. There are 15 residues in the CDR3. The CDR3 is CASSLGSSAYTEAFF. The CDR3 nucleotides read TGCGCCAGCAGCTTGGGGTCCAGCGCCTACACCGAAGCTTTCTTT.

V usage is TRBV18 and J usage is TRBJ2-7; TRBD1 matches 8 bases. The CDR3 sequence is 16 residues long. The V gene's germline CDR1 is KGHSH and CDR2 LQKENI. The trim removed 6 bases at V and 3 bases at J, leaving 13 bases unmatched. The CDR3 region is CASSLGETGAGYEQYF. Written as DNA, the CDR3 is TGTGCCAGCTCCCTTGGAGAGACAGGGGCTGGCTACGAGCAGTACTTC.

The chain links TRBV9 to TRBJ1-3; D is ambiguous. V was pared by 4 bases and J by 4 bases, with 9 bases between. The germline gives CDR1 SGDLS, CDR2 YYNGEE. The CDR3 is 13 amino acids. The DNA for the CDR3 is TGTGCCAGCAGCACCGACACCGGAAACACCATATATTTT. Protein: CASSTDTGNTIYF.

Only a few counts were recorded for this clone. The chain couples TRBV7-7 to TRBJ1-5; D might be TRBD1 (5 bases). The CDR3 runs to 16 residues. The V and J ends lost 1 base and 2 bases respectively, with 12 bases between them. Germline CDR1 SSHAT, CDR2 FNYEAQ (reference sequence). CDR3 loop: CASSLGGARGNQPQHF. CDR3 nucleotide sequence: TGTGCCAGCAGCTTAGGTGGGGCTAGGGGCAATCAGCCCCAGCATTTT.

A note on this clone: A junction boundary mismatches the germline segment, possibly from a read error. This rearrangement joins TRBV4-3 to TRBJ2-1, with 7 bases lining up with TRBD2. Germline V gives CDR1 LGHNA, CDR2 YSLEER. This CDR3 comprises 12 residues. CDR3 amino acids: CASSQEAGARIF. CDR3 in DNA: TGCGCCAGCAGCCAAGAGGCGGGAGCCCGGATCTTC.

This clone showed up just a few times. The chain couples TRBV4-1 to TRBJ2-3, with D unclear. V lost 1 base, J lost 0 bases, and 11 bases lay in between. CDR1 and CDR2 (germline): MGHRA, YSYEKL. CDR3 length: 16 residues. CDR3 loop: CASSQVNLVSTDTQYF. Here the CDR3 DNA reads TGCGCCAGCAGCCAAGTTAATCTAGTGAGCACAGATACGCAGTATTTT.

This chain connects TRBV5-1 to TRBJ2-1, with D perhaps TRBD2 (5 bases). The V gene's germline CDR1 is SGHRS and CDR2 YFSETQ. Trimming took off 0 bases at V and 3 bases at J, with 10 bases between the two ends. The CDR3 contains 15 residues. The CDR3 is CASSLGVGDYNEQFF. The DNA of the CDR3 is TGCGCCAGCAGCTTGGGAGTCGGGGACTACAATGAGCAGTTCTTC.

The CDR3 reads CASSYSGANTEAFF. The CDR3 nucleotides are TGTGCCAGCAGTTACTCAGGGGCGAACACTGAAGCTTTCTTT. The chain combines TRBV6-5 with TRBJ1-1, with D perhaps TRBD1 (5 bases). The CDR3 is 14 amino acids. V was trimmed by 0 bases and J by 1 base, leaving 6 bases between them. Germline-derived CDR1 and CDR2 are MNHEY and SVGAGI.

The genes are TRBV5-4 and TRBJ1-4; D may be TRBD1 (6 bases). Per the germline V gene, CDR1 is SGHNT and CDR2 is YYREEE (reference sequence). CDR3 length equals 14 residues. Trimming pared 4 bases from V and 8 bases from J, leaving 15 bases between. The CDR3 DNA follows: TGTGCCAGCAGCCCAGGGGTTGACGGGGAAAAACTGTTTTTT. Translating gives CASSPGVDGEKLFF.

The V call is TRBV18, the J call TRBJ2-1, with 11 bases identical to TRBD1. Germline V gene lookup returns CDR1 KGHSH and CDR2 LQKENI. The CDR3 covers 14 residues. V lost 3 bases, J lost 9 bases, and 4 bases stayed unmatched. CDR3 sequence: CASSPGQGASEQFF. CDR3 coding DNA: TGTGCCAGCTCACCCGGACAGGGGGCGAGTGAGCAGTTCTTC. The variable domain in full, with the rest retrieved from reference TRBV18 and TRBJ2-1, is NAGVMQNPRHLVRRRGQEARLRCSPMKGHSHVYWYRQLPEEGLKFMVYLQKENIIDESGMPKERFSAEFPKEGPSILRIQQVVRGDSAAYFCASSPGQGASEQFFGPGTRLTVL.

The chain links TRBV18 to TRBJ2-7; D might be TRBD1 (6 bases). The CDR3 totals 15 residues. Per germline, CDR1 KGHSH and CDR2 LQKENI. V lost 2 bases and J lost 3, with 14 bases in between. The CDR3 region has the DNA TGTGCCAGCTCACCAACAGCCCGGACAGACTACGAGCAGTACTTC. Amino acid sequence: CASSPTARTDYEQYF. Together with reference TRBV18 and TRBJ2-7, the CDR3 gives the full variable domain: NAGVMQNPRHLVRRRGQEARLRCSPMKGHSHVYWYRQLPEEGLKFMVYLQKENIIDESGMPKERFSAEFPKEGPSILRIQQVVRGDSAAYFCASSPTARTDYEQYFGPGTRLTVT.

There are a few counts of this clone. This sample also contains other DNA sequences that code for the same CDR3. The chain uses TRBV7-9 and TRBJ1-5, with TRBD1 matching over 7 bases. The CDR3 sequence is 13 residues long. The ends lost 6 bases at V and 4 bases at J; junction bases unmatched: 3. CDR1 and CDR2 from the germline V gene are SEHNR and FQNEAQ (reference sequence). CDR3 nucleotide sequence: TGTGCCAGCAGTCTACAGGGGAATCAGCCCCAGCATTTT. This sequence encodes CASSLQGNQPQHF.

The chain recombines TRBV4-1 with TRBJ1-2; D gene ambiguous. V was pared by 0 bases and J by 5 bases, with 13 bases between. The CDR3 is 15 amino acids. CDR1 and CDR2 from the germline V gene are MGHRA and YSYEKL. CDR3 region: CASSQDQNSGYGYTF. DNA for the CDR3: TGCGCCAGCAGCCAAGATCAGAACTCGGGATATGGCTACACCTTC.

CDR3 sequence: CASSLAVGREQFF. The CDR3 region has the DNA TGTGCCAGCAGCTTAGCAGTCGGTCGTGAGCAGTTCTTC. The J gene is TRBJ2-1, the V gene TRBV11-1; D remains unclear. This CDR3 spans 13 amino acids. V was cut by 0 bases and J by 9 bases, with 9 bases left in between. Germline V lookup: CDR1 SGHAT, CDR2 FQDESV (reference sequence). The complete variable domain, with remaining parts taken from reference TRBV11-1 and TRBJ2-1, reads EAEVAQSPRYKITEKSQAVAFWCDPISGHATLYWYRQILGQGPELLVQFQDESVVDDSQLPKDRFSAERLKGVDSTLKIQPAELGDSAMYLCASSLAVGREQFFGPGTRLTVL.

This CDR3 is CASSLDRTSVRDEQYF. DNA for the CDR3: TGTGCCAGCAGCTTGGATCGGACTAGCGTCCGGGACGAGCAGTACTTC. The chain joins TRBV5-5 to TRBJ2-7; TRBD2 aligns across 9 bases. With 0 bases clipped from V and 5 bases from J, the junction kept 9 bases outside the gene matches. The CDR3 has 16 amino acids. Germline V gene lookup returns CDR1 SGHKS and CDR2 YYEKEE (reference sequence).

The rearrangement uses TRBV6-2 or TRBV6-3 and TRBJ1-1; D gene ambiguous. The CDR3 sequence is 13 residues long. V lost 2 bases to trimming and J lost 5 bases, with 9 bases between them. Germline V gene lookup returns CDR1 MNHEY and CDR2 SVGEGT. For the CDR3, the DNA is TGTGCCAGCAGTTACCTACGGTGGACTGAAGCTTTCTTT. Protein product: CASSYLRWTEAFF.